This entry lists 12 T cell receptor beta chains sequenced from one sample in a study of shared clonotypes between healthy human individuals. The table came from immunoSEQ multiplex PCR; TCRdb's copy has only in-frame clones and leaves some out. Among roughly 530,000 clones listed, 90% to 96% were seen once. The source material was naive CD4+ T cells sorted from blood. Subset described: CD45RA+ positively selected. The receptors come from a young woman in good health.

The chain recombines TRBV7-2 with TRBJ1-4; D call uncertain. CDR1 and CDR2 (germline): SGHTA, FQGNSA. The V end lost 3 bases, the J end lost 2 bases, and 10 bases lay between the germline ends. This CDR3 is built from 15 residues. The CDR3 sequence: CASSLQAATNEKLFF. For the CDR3, the DNA is TGTGCCAGCAGCTTGCAGGCAGCCACTAATGAAAAACTGTTTTTT. Based on the CDR3 plus reference TRBV7-2 and TRBJ1-4, the full variable domain is GAGVSQSPSNKVTEKGKDVELRCDPISGHTALYWYRQSLGQGLEFLIYFQGNSAPDKSGLPSDRFSAERTGGSVSTLTIQRTQQEDSAVYLCASSLQAATNEKLFFGSGTQLSVL.

The V gene is TRBV27, the J gene TRBJ2-5; tentatively, D is TRBD1 (6 bases). Per germline, CDR1 MNHEY and CDR2 SMNVEV (reference sequence). The germline V and J ends were trimmed by 6 bases and 1 base, with 12 bases remaining between them. There are 14 residues in the CDR3. The CDR3 loop is CASSQQGTQETQYF. CDR3 in DNA: TGTGCCAGCAGCCAACAGGGCACCCAAGAGACCCAGTACTTC.

V usage is TRBV7-9 and J usage is TRBJ1-6; D is uncertain. V gave up 1 base and J gave up 8 bases, with 12 bases separating them. The length of the CDR3 is 15 residues. Germline V lookup: CDR1 SEHNR, CDR2 FQNEAQ (reference sequence). Here the CDR3 reads CASSLGEVGDSPLHF. For the CDR3, the DNA is TGTGCCAGCAGCTTAGGGGAAGTAGGTGATTCACCCCTCCACTTT.

The genes are TRBV27 and TRBJ1-3; D perhaps matches TRBD1 (6 bases). Trimming stripped 7 bases from V and 1 base from J, with 17 bases between. The V gene's germline CDR1 is MNHEY and CDR2 SMNVEV (reference sequence). The CDR3 totals 16 residues. As DNA, the CDR3 is TGTGCCAGCACCCCGGGCAGGGGCGCGTCTGGAAACACCATATATTTT. It codes for CASTPGRGASGNTIYF.

The chain is built from TRBV18 and TRBJ2-5; D might be TRBD1 or TRBD2, each matching 7 bases. The DNA matches TRBJ2-7 better at its end, which makes the J call doubtful. This CDR3 has 16 amino acids. Germline assignment: CDR1 KGHSH and CDR2 LQKENI. The CDR3 DNA is TGTGCCAGCTCTCAAGCTAGACAGGGAGGGTCCTACGAGCAGTACTTC. Its translation is CASSQARQGGSYEQYF.

The rearrangement joins TRBV5-6 to TRBJ2-5; possible D gene TRBD1, 5 bases. The end of the DNA is better explained by TRBJ2-7, so the J call may be wrong. The CDR3 totals 13 residues. CDR1 SGHDT and CDR2 YYEEEE come from the germline V gene. The CDR3 DNA follows: TGTGCCAGCAGCTGGGGTAGGGGTCACGAGCAGTACTTC. Protein: CASSWGRGHEQYF.

This chain connects TRBV28 to TRBJ2-7; tentative D call: TRBD2 (7 bases). Germline CDR1 is MDHEN and CDR2 is SYDVKM. The CDR3 totals 14 residues. Trimming stripped 7 bases from V and 4 bases from J, with 17 bases between. The CDR3 region is CASTVSGGAYEQYF. The CDR3 DNA follows: TGTGCCAGCACGGTTTCGGGGGGCGCGTACGAGCAGTACTTC.

The chain uses TRBV19 and TRBJ2-3; D gene ambiguous. The germline V and J ends were trimmed by 10 bases and 7 bases, with 9 bases remaining between them. Per germline, CDR1 LNHDA and CDR2 SQIVND (reference sequence). The CDR3 extends over 10 amino acids. The CDR3 region is CATHGNTQYF. CDR3 nucleotide sequence: TGTGCCACCCACGGCAATACGCAGTATTTT.

The CDR3 region has the DNA TGTGCCAGCAGCTTTCAGAGCGGGCCCGGCAATGAGCAGTTCTTC. It yields the protein CASSFQSGPGNEQFF. This rearrangement joins TRBV7-3 to TRBJ2-1; D is possibly TRBD2 (6 bases). The V gene lost 3 bases and the J gene lost 6 bases, with 15 bases spanning the gap. This CDR3 is built from 15 residues. Germline assignment: CDR1 SGHTA and CDR2 FQGTGA.

This clone has only one observation. The genes are TRBV18 and TRBJ2-1; the D gene could be TRBD1 or TRBD2 (5 bases each). V lost 6 bases, J lost 3 bases, and 15 bases lay in between. Germline assignment: CDR1 KGHSH and CDR2 LQKENI. The CDR3 extends over 15 amino acids. CDR3 DNA sequence: TGTGCCAGCTCCCCGGGACCGAGTATCTACAATGAGCAGTTCTTC. It codes for CASSPGPSIYNEQFF. The full variable domain, with the rest looked up from reference TRBV18 and TRBJ2-1, is NAGVMQNPRHLVRRRGQEARLRCSPMKGHSHVYWYRQLPEEGLKFMVYLQKENIIDESGMPKERFSAEFPKEGPSILRIQQVVRGDSAAYFCASSPGPSIYNEQFFGPGTRLTVL.

V and J are TRBV28 and TRBJ2-1, with no clear D. CDR1 and CDR2 (germline): MDHEN, SYDVKM. The length of the CDR3 is 15 residues. Trimming left V 5 bases short and J 5 bases short, with 16 bases between. CDR3 nucleotides: TGTGCCAGCAGTCCCCACCCCCGGGCCGACAATGAGCAGTTCTTC. Its protein product is CASSPHPRADNEQFF.

The chain combines TRBV19 with TRBJ1-5, with D uncertain. This CDR3 comprises 14 residues. Germline CDR1 is LNHDA and CDR2 is SQIVND (reference sequence). Trimming took off 3 bases at V and 7 bases at J, with 13 bases between the two ends. The CDR3 DNA sequence: TGTGCCAGTAGTATGGGAAGGGTTAGACAGCCCCAGCATTTT. This gives the protein CASSMGRVRQPQHF.